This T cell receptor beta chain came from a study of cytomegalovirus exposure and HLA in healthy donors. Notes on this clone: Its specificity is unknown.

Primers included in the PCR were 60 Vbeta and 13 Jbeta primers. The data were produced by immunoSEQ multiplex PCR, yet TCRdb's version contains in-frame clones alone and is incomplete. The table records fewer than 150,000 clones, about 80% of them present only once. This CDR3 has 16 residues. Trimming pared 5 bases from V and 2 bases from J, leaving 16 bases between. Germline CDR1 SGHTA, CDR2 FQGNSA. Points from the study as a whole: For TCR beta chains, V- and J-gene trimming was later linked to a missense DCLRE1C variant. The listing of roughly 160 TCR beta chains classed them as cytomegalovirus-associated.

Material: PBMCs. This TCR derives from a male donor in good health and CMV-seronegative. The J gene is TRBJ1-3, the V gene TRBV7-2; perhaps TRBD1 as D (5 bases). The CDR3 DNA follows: TGTGCCAGCAGCCCACAGGCGCGGGGCACTGGAAACACCATATATTTT. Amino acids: CASSPQARGTGNTIYF.